This T cell receptor beta chain emerged from a study of PD-1 blockade in classical Hodgkin lymphoma. The CDR3 is made up of 14 amino acids. Between the trimmed V and J ends, which lost 6 bases and 0 bases, there was a span of 10 bases. Germline V gene sequence: CDR1 ENHRY, CDR2 SYGVKD. Study-wide points: Healthy donors reportedly exceeded newly diagnosed patients in baseline TCR diversity.

For this clone: Its antigen is currently unknown.

All trial patients relapsed after autologous stem cell transplantation. Purification of CD4+ T cells from thawed PBMCs was achieved by magnetic negative selection. Patients showed best responses of complete response, partial response or progressive disease. Some clones are missing from TCRdb's copy, which holds only in-frame ones; the method was immunoSEQ multiplex PCR. The sample has around 36,000 clones; about 93% are singletons. The sample consisted of CD4+ T cells from blood, taken at baseline. The TCR sequence derives from a human donor with classical Hodgkin lymphoma. V is TRBV10-3 and J is TRBJ2-3; D gene ambiguous. This CDR3 reads CAIRAAPSTDTQYF. Written as DNA, the CDR3 is TGTGCCATCAGGGCAGCACCTAGCACAGATACGCAGTATTTT.